The clone carrying this TCR beta chain was found once. Antigen unknown. Germline assignment: CDR1 DFQATT and CDR2 SNEGSKA (reference sequence). The CDR3 has 15 amino acids. MiXCR was run by TCRdb on the 5' RACE reads, yielding one entry per CDR3 protein. The table includes roughly 1,500,000 distinct CDR3 sequences, about 30% detected once. The data derive from a study of identical twins. Study-wide results and caveats: Analyses based on zero insertions could be partly confounded by invariant MAIT and iNKT cells.

The chain combines TRBV20-1 with TRBJ2-7, with 12 bases that match TRBD2. The end of the DNA fits TRBJ2-1 better, so the J call may be wrong. Specimen: cord blood. This clonotype was obtained from a newborn girl in good health. The CDR3 protein is CSATGLAGTKGEQFF. The DNA of the CDR3 is TGCAGTGCCACGGGACTAGCGGGTACTAAGGGAGAGCAGTTCTTC.